These 14 T cell receptor beta chains came from one sample sequenced in a study of cytomegalovirus exposure and HLA in healthy donors. The table came from immunoSEQ multiplex PCR; TCRdb's copy has only in-frame clones and leaves some out. The sample yields about 160,000 clones, under 90% seen once. The sequencing input was PBMCs. All receptors come from a man younger than 30 in good health and CMV-seropositive.

The chain employs TRBV7-9 and TRBJ1-3, with 7 bases identical to TRBD1. This CDR3 is built from 16 residues. Germline V lookup: CDR1 SEHNR, CDR2 FQNEAQ (reference sequence). Trimming at V came to 1 base and at J to 5 bases, leaving 8 bases not matched to a gene. CDR3 loop: CASSLEGGYYRNTIYF. The CDR3 region has the DNA TGTGCCAGCAGCTTAGAAGGGGGCTATTATCGAAACACCATATATTTT.

The chain has TRBV6-5 and TRBJ1-2; D might be TRBD1 (5 bases). Germline V gives CDR1 MNHEY, CDR2 SVGAGI. The CDR3 length is 15 residues. V lost 5 bases and J 4 bases, leaving 17 bases between the germline ends. The CDR3 spells CASSGTGGSFYGYTF. CDR3 DNA sequence: TGTGCCAGCAGTGGGACCGGGGGGTCTTTCTATGGCTACACCTTC.

The CDR3 loop is CASSIESSSGNTIYF. The CDR3 DNA reads TGTGCCAGTAGTATTGAAAGTAGCTCTGGAAACACCATATATTTT. The chain recombines TRBV19 with TRBJ1-3; D not resolved. CDR3 length equals 15 residues. Looked up from germline, CDR1 is LNHDA and CDR2 is SQIVND (reference sequence). Trimming took 3 bases from V and 0 from J, leaving 9 bases between them.

The genes are TRBV29-1 and TRBJ2-1; D is ambiguous. The CDR3 is made up of 11 amino acids. From germline, CDR1 is SQVTM and CDR2 ANQGSEA. V lost 0 bases and J lost 9, with 6 bases in between. CDR3 DNA sequence: TGCAGCGTTGAAGACCTAATTGAGCAGTTCTTC. Its protein product is CSVEDLIEQFF.

This rearrangement joins TRBV2 to TRBJ2-1, with 7 bases identical to TRBD2. After removal of 6 bases from V and 13 bases from J, the junction contained 12 bases not matched to a gene. The CDR3 totals 13 residues. CDR1 and CDR2 (germline): SNHLY, FYNNEI. CDR3 in amino acids: CASRGGAGVPQFF. The CDR3, as DNA: TGTGCCAGCAGGGGAGGGGCGGGAGTTCCCCAGTTCTTC.

This chain joins TRBV6-5 and TRBJ1-1; weak D call: TRBD1 (6 bases). CDR1 MNHEY and CDR2 SVGAGI come from the germline V gene. Trimming stripped 8 bases from V and 0 bases from J, with 13 bases between. The CDR3 spans 14 residues. CDR3 residues: CASGRGGMNTEAFF. For the CDR3, the DNA is TGTGCCAGCGGGAGGGGGGGGATGAACACTGAAGCTTTCTTT.

Only one count was recorded for this clone. The genes are TRBV25-1 and TRBJ2-3, with D tentatively TRBD1 (5 bases). CDR1 and CDR2 from the germline V gene are MGHDK and SYGVNS. V was pared by 1 base and J by 0 bases, with 8 bases between. The CDR3 contains 15 residues. CDR3 loop: CASSESYRSTDTQYF. The CDR3 DNA follows: TGTGCCAGCAGTGAATCGTACAGGAGCACAGATACGCAGTATTTT.

V gene TRBV7-8 combines with J gene TRBJ2-2; TRBD1 matches at 8 bases. Germline assignment: CDR1 SGHVS and CDR2 FQNEAQ. Trimming cost V 1 base and J 6 bases; bases outside gene matches: 7. The CDR3 has 16 residues. The CDR3 DNA follows: TGTGCCAGCAGCTTAGAGAGGACAGGGCGTGCCGGGGAGCTGTTTTTT. Encoded protein: CASSLERTGRAGELFF.

This chain connects TRBV19 to TRBJ1-3, with D possibly TRBD1 on 5 matching bases. Germline loops: CDR1 LNHDA, CDR2 SQIVND (reference sequence). The CDR3 has 14 amino acids. Trimming pared 5 bases from V and 4 bases from J, leaving 12 bases between. This CDR3 reads CASSLQRQGNTIYF. For the CDR3, the DNA is TGTGCCAGTAGTCTCCAACGACAGGGAAACACCATATATTTT. The complete variable domain, with remaining parts taken from reference TRBV19 and TRBJ1-3, reads DGGITQSPKYLFRKEGQNVTLSCEQNLNHDAMYWYRQDPGQGLRLIYYSQIVNDFQKGDIAEGYSVSREKKESFPLTVTSAQKNPTAFYLCASSLQRQGNTIYFGEGSWLTVV.

The J gene is TRBJ2-7, the V gene TRBV5-1; D is unresolved. Trimming took off 4 bases at V and 4 bases at J, with 12 bases between the two ends. The CDR3 extends over 13 amino acids. CDR1 is SGHRS, CDR2 YFSETQ, per germline. The CDR3 coding sequence is TGCGCCAGCAGCCAAAACTTAGAGTACGAGCAGTACTTC. Encoded protein: CASSQNLEYEQYF.

The chain carries TRBV9 and TRBJ2-1; D is possibly TRBD2 (6 bases). Germline values: CDR1 SGDLS, CDR2 YYNGEE. The CDR3 is made up of 14 amino acids. V dropped 6 bases and J dropped 5 bases, with 15 bases sitting between them. CDR3 region: CASTPYGGDNEQFF. The DNA of the CDR3 is TGTGCCAGCACCCCCTATGGAGGGGACAATGAGCAGTTCTTC.

This clone is medium-sized in the sample. The identical CDR3 is also encoded by other nucleotide sequences in the sample. V and J are TRBV6-4 and TRBJ2-3; 9 bases fit TRBD1. The CDR3 has 14 amino acids. J gave up 1 base and V 4 bases, and 0 bases lay outside the gene matches. Germline V gene lookup returns CDR1 MRHNA and CDR2 SNTAGT. The CDR3 is CASSGTGGTDTQYF. The CDR3 DNA is TGTGCCAGCAGTGGGACAGGGGGCACAGATACGCAGTATTTT.

V gene TRBV15 combines with J gene TRBJ1-1; no definite D call. The CDR3 is 16 amino acids. Germline V gene data show CDR1 as LNHNV and CDR2 as YYDKDF (reference sequence). Deletions cut 1 base from V and 3 bases from J, with 15 bases between. CDR3 coding DNA: TGTGCCACCAGCAGAGCTCCGAGGATACGGGACACTGAAGCTTTCTTT. It specifies CATSRAPRIRDTEAFF.

The chain joins TRBV25-1 to TRBJ1-1; D is possibly TRBD1 (5 bases). Germline V CDR1 and CDR2: MGHDK, SYGVNS. V lost 4 bases, J lost 3 bases, and 9 bases lay in between. The CDR3 length is 13 residues. The CDR3 loop reads CASSGGAYTEAFF. The CDR3 nucleotides are TGTGCCAGCAGTGGCGGGGCTTACACTGAAGCTTTCTTT.